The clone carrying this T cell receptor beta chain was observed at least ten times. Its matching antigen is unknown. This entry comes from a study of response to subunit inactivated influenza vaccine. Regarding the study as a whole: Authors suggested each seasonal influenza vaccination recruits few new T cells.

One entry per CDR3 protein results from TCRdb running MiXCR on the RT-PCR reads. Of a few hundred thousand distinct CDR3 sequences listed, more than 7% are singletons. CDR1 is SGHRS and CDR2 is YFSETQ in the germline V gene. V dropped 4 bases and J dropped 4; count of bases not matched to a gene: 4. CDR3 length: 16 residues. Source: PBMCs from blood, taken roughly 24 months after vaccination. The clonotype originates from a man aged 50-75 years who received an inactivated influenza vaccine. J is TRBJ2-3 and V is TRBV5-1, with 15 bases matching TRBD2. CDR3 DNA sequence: TGCGCCAGCAGCCGGACTAGCGGGGGGGGTGCAGATACGCAGTATTTT. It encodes CASSRTSGGGADTQYF.